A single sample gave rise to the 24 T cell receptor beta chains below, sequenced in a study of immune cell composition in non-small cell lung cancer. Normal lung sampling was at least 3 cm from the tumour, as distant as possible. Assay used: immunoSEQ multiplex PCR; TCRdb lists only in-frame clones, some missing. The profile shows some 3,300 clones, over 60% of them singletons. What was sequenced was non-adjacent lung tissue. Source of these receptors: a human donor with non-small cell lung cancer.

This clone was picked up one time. CDR3 sequence: CASTQQGYDEQFF. CDR3 in DNA: TGTGCCAGCACCCAACAGGGTTACGATGAGCAGTTCTTC. The chain is built from TRBV7-9 and TRBJ2-1, with D perhaps matching TRBD1 (6 bases). Germline assignment: CDR1 SEHNR and CDR2 FQNEAQ (reference sequence). V lost 7 bases and J lost 8, with 15 bases in between. The CDR3 has 13 residues.

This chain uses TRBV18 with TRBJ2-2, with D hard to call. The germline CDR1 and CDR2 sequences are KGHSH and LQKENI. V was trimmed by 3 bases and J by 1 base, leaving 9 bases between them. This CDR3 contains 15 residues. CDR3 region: CASSPVVQNTGELFF. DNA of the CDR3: TGTGCCAGCTCACCCGTCGTCCAGAACACCGGGGAGCTGTTTTTT.

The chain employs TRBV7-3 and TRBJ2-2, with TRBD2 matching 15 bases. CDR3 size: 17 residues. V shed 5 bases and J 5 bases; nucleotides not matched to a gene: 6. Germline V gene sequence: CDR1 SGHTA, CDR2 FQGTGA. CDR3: CASSRAGLAGGTGELFF. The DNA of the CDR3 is TGTGCCAGCAGCCGCGCAGGACTAGCGGGAGGGACCGGGGAGCTGTTTTTT.

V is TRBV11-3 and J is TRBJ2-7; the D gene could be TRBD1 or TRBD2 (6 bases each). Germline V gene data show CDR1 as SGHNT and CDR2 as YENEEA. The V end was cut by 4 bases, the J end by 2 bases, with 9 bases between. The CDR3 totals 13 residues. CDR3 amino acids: CASSYGGPYEQYF. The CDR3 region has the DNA TGTGCCAGCAGCTATGGGGGGCCCTACGAGCAGTACTTC.

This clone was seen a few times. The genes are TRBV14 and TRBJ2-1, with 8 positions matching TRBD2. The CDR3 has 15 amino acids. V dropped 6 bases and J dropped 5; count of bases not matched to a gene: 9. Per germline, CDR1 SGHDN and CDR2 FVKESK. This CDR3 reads CASSLLGSGDNEQFF. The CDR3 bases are TGTGCCAGCAGTCTTCTGGGTAGCGGGGACAATGAGCAGTTCTTC. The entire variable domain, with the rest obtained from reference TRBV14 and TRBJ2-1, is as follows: EAGVTQFPSHSVIEKGQTVTLRCDPISGHDNLYWYRRVMGKEIKFLLHFVKESKQDESGMPNNRFLAERTGGTYSTLKVQPAELEDSGVYFCASSLLGSGDNEQFFGPGTRLTVL.

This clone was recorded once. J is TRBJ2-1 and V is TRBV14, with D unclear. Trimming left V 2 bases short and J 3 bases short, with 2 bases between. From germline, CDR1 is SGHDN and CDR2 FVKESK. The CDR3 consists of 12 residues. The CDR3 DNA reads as TGTGCCAGCAGCCAACACTACAATGAGCAGTTCTTC. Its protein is CASSQHYNEQFF.

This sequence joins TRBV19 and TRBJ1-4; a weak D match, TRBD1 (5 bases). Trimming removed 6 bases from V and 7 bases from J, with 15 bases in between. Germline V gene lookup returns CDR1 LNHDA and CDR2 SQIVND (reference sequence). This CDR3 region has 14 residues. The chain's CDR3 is CASRLSGAGEKLFF. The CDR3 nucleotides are TGTGCCAGTAGACTAAGTGGGGCTGGTGAAAAACTGTTTTTT.

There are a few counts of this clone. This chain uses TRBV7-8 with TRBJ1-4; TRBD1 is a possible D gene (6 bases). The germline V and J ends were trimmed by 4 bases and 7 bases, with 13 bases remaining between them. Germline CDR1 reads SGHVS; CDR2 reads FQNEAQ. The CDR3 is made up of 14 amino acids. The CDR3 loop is CASSYTGSGEKLFF. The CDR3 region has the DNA TGTGCCAGCAGCTATACAGGGTCCGGTGAAAAACTGTTTTTT.

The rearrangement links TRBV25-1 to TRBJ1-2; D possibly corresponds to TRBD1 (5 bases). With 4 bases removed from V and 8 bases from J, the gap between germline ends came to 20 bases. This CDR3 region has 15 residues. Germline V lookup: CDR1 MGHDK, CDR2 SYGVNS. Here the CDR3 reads CASSAFGGEARGYTF. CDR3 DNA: TGTGCCAGCAGTGCCTTTGGGGGGGAAGCAAGGGGCTACACCTTC.

DNA of the CDR3: TGTGCCAGCAGCGAAGGACTAGCGGCCTACGAGCAGTACTTC. Protein product: CASSEGLAAYEQYF. V is TRBV7-2 and J is TRBJ2-7; 10 bases line up with TRBD2. The germline CDR1 and CDR2 sequences are SGHTA and FQGNSA. The CDR3 is made up of 14 amino acids. The trim removed 5 bases at V and 2 bases at J, leaving 3 bases unmatched. Together with reference TRBV7-2 and TRBJ2-7, the CDR3 gives the full variable domain: GAGVSQSPSNKVTEKGKDVELRCDPISGHTALYWYRQSLGQGLEFLIYFQGNSAPDKSGLPSDRFSAERTGGSVSTLTIQRTQQEDSAVYLCASSEGLAAYEQYFGPGTRLTVT.

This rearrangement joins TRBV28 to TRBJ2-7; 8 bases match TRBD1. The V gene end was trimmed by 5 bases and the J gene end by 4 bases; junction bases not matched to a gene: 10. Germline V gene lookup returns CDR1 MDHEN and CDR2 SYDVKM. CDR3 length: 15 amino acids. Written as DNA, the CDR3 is TGTGCCAGCAGTGCACCGGGACAGGCGCAGTACGAGCAGTACTTC. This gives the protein CASSAPGQAQYEQYF.

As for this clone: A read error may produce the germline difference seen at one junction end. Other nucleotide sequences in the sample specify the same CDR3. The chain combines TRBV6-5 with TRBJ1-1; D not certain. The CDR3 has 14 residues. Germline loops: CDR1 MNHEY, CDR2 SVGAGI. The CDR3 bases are TGTGCCAGTAGTTACGATTACATGAACACTGAAGCTTTCTTT. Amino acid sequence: CASSYDYMNTEAFF.

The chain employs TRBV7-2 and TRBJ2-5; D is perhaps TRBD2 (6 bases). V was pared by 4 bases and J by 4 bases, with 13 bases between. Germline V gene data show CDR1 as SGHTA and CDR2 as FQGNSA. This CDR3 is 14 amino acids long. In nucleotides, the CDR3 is TGTGCCAGCAGCTCCCTCTGGGACTCAGAGACCCAGTACTTC. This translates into CASSSLWDSETQYF.

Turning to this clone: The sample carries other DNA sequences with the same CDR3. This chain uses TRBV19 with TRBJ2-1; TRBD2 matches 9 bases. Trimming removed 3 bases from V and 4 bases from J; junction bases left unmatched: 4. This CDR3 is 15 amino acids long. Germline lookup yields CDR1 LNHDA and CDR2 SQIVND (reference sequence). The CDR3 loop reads CASSMTSGEYNEQFF. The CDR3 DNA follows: TGTGCCAGTAGTATGACTAGCGGTGAATACAATGAGCAGTTCTTC.

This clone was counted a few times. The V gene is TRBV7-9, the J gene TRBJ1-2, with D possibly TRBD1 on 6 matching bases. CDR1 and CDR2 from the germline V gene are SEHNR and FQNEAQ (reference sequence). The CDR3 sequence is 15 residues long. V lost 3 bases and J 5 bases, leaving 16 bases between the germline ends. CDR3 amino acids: CASSFGQLRGYGYTF. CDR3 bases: TGTGCCAGCAGCTTCGGACAGCTTCGGGGGTATGGCTACACCTTC.

Here the CDR3 DNA reads TGTGCCAGCAGTTACTTAGCGGGTGGCTCCTACAATGAGCAGTTCTTC. It specifies CASSYLAGGSYNEQFF. The rearrangement uses TRBV6-6 and TRBJ2-1; 7 positions match TRBD2. The CDR3 consists of 16 residues. With V trimmed by 1 base and J by 0 bases, 3 bases remained unmatched. The germline V gene has CDR1 MNHNY and CDR2 SVGAGI (reference sequence).

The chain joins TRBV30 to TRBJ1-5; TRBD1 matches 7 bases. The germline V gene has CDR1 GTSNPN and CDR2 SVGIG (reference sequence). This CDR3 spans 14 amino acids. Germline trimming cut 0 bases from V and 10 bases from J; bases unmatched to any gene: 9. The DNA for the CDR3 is TGTGCCTGGAGTGTACAGACAGGGAATAGCCCCCAGCATTTT. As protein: CAWSVQTGNSPQHF.

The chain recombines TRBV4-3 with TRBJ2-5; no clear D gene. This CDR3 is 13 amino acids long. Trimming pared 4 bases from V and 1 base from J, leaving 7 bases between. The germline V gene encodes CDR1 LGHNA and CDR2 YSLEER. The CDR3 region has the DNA TGCGCCAGCAGCCCACGGCTCCAAGAGACCCAGTACTTC. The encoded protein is CASSPRLQETQYF.

The DNA of the CDR3 is TGTGCCAGCAGTTTGGCAGGGGCCAACGTCCTGACTTTC. Its translation is CASSLAGANVLTF. The V call is TRBV28, the J call TRBJ2-6; D uncertain. Germline V lookup: CDR1 MDHEN, CDR2 SYDVKM. V was shortened by 3 bases and J by 4 bases, with 4 bases between the two germline ends. The CDR3 contains 13 residues.

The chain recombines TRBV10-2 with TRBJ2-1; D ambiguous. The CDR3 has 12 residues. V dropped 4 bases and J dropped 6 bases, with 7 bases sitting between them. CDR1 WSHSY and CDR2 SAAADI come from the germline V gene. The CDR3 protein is CASSVSGNEQFF. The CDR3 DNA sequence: TGCGCCAGCAGTGTTTCGGGCAATGAGCAGTTCTTC.

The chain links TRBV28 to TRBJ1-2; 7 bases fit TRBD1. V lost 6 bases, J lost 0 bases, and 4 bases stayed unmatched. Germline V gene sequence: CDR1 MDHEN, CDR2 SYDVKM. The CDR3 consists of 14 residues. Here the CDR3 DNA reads TGTGCCAGCAGGCGACAGGGAGCTAACTATGGCTACACCTTC. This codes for CASRRQGANYGYTF.

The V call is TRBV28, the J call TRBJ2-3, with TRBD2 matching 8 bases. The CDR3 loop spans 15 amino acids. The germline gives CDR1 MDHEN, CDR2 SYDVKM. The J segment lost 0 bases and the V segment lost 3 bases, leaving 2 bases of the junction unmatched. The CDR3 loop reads CASSFSGKSTDTQYF. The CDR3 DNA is TGTGCCAGCAGTTTTAGCGGGAAAAGCACAGATACGCAGTATTTT. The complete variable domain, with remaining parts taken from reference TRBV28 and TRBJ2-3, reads DVKVTQSSRYLVKRTGEKVFLECVQDMDHENMFWYRQDPGLGLRLIYFSYDVKMKEKGDIPEGYSVSREKKERFSLILESASTNQTSMYLCASSFSGKSTDTQYFGPGTRLTVL.

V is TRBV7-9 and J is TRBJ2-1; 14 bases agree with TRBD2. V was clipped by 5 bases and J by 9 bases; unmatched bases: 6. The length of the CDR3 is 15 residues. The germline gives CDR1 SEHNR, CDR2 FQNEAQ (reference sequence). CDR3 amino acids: CASSPGTSGRGEQFF. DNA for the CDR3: TGTGCCAGCAGCCCCGGGACTAGCGGGAGAGGTGAGCAGTTCTTC.

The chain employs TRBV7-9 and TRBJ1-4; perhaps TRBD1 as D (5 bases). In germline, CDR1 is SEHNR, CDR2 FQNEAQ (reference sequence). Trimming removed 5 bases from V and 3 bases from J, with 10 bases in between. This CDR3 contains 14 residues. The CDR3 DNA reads TGTGCCAGCAGCGATGACAGACCTAATGAAAAACTGTTTTTT. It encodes CASSDDRPNEKLFF.